This entry is about one T cell receptor (beta chain). Germline V gives CDR1 MDHEN, CDR2 SYDVKM. The CDR3 has 12 amino acids. Losses at the gene ends were 8 bases for V and 4 bases for J; bases not matched to a gene: 3. This record comes from a study of T cell changes during pregnancy in multiple sclerosis. The repertoire was sequenced with immunoSEQ multiplex PCR; TCRdb's copy has only in-frame clones and lacks some. The profile shows under 90,000 clones, around 90% of them singletons. This material consisted of peripheral blood, taken after pregnancy. The clonotype comes from a female donor in good health, enrolled as a control in a pregnancy study. V gene TRBV28 combines with J gene TRBJ2-7; 9 positions agree with TRBD1. Here the CDR3 DNA reads TGTGCCAGCCATGACAGGGGGTACGAGCAGTACTTC. It encodes CASHDRGYEQYF.